The rows below give T cell receptor beta chains drawn from one sample of a study of blood T cell repertoires in COVID-19. The assay was immunoSEQ multiplex PCR, and TCRdb's table has in-frame clones only and misses some. The table records some 160,000 clones, around 89% of them present only once. Specimen: peripheral blood. Receptor source: a woman aged 55-70 years with active COVID-19. Each CDR3 is given with its conserved first and last residue. Each record gives: D gene, V gene, clone size, J gene, CDR3 DNA, CDR3 protein. D genes are given only for firm matches. A clone size is listed for some rows: how often the clone was seen (once, few, many), or a class if it is expanded.

>.|TRBV4-2|.|TRBJ2-7
TGTGCCAGCAGCCAAGATAAGGCTAGCGTCTCCTACGAGCAGTACTTC
CASSQDKASVSYEQYF
>.|TRBV20-1|.|TRBJ2-6
TGCAGTGCTAGTCCGCGCACTGGGGCCAACGTCCTGACTTTC
CSASPRTGANVLTF
>TRBD2|TRBV5-1|.|TRBJ2-1
TGCGCCAGCAAGGGCGGGAGCTCCTACAATGAGCAGTTCTTC
CASKGGSSYNEQFF
>.|TRBV7-2|once|TRBJ2-5
TGTGCCAGCAGCGCGCCCCCCCAGGCCCAGACCCAGTACTTC
CASSAPPQAQTQYF
>TRBD2|TRBV18|.|TRBJ2-2
TGTGCCAGCTCACCTAGGTCGACTAGCGGCTCCGGGCGGGAGCTGTTTTTT
CASSPRSTSGSGRELFF
>TRBD1|TRBV6-5|.|TRBJ2-1
TGTGCCAGCATGAGGGACAGGGGGTACAATGAGCAGTTCTTC
CASMRDRGYNEQFF
>TRBD2|TRBV19|.|TRBJ2-7
TGTGCCAGTAGTTCCCGACTAGCGGGTAGCTCCGAGCAGTACTTC
CASSSRLAGSSEQYF
>TRBD2|TRBV28|.|TRBJ2-3
TGTGCCAGCAGCCATCCTCCGAGACTAGCGACGGATACGCAGTATTTT
CASSHPPRLATDTQYF
>.|TRBV7-9|.|TRBJ2-1
TGTGCCAGCAGCCTGGCTGGGGCCGACGAGCAGTTCTTC
CASSLAGADEQFF
>.|TRBV7-8|.|TRBJ2-7
TGTGCCAGCAGCATACCGACAGCCAGCTCCTACGAGCAGTACTTC
CASSIPTASSYEQYF
>TRBD1|TRBV10-3|once|TRBJ2-1
TGTGCCATCAGTGAGATGAGACAGGGGAAACTGCGGGCCCAAAATGAGCAGTTCTTC
CAISEMRQGKLRAQNEQFF
>TRBD1|TRBV7-2|few|TRBJ2-3
TGTGCCAGCAGCTCAGGGACAGTGAACACAGATACGCAGTATTTT
CASSSGTVNTDTQYF
>TRBD1|TRBV2|.|TRBJ2-1
TGTGCCAGCAGTGGCAGGGGGCGCGATGAGCAGTTCTTC
CASSGRGRDEQFF
>.|TRBV5-1|.|TRBJ2-7
TGCGCCAGCAGCTTGGTCAACGAGCAGTACTTC
CASSLVNEQYF